This T cell receptor (beta chain) is drawn from a study of blood T cell repertoires in COVID-19. The age range of participants was 18 to 89 years, with residence in approximately 25 US areas. Profiling relied on immunoSEQ multiplex PCR, and the TCRdb table lists in-frame clones only, not all of them. Of around 310,000 clones detected, under 90% appear once; the ten largest clones hold about 8.4%. CDR3 size: 20 residues. Trimming removed 7 bases from V and 3 bases from J; junction bases left unmatched: 24. Per the germline V gene, CDR1 is SQVTM and CDR2 is ANQGSEA. This receptor was taken from a woman in her twenties or thirties who had recovered from COVID-19. The sequenced sample consisted of PBMCs or T cells enriched from blood (not recorded which). The chain carries TRBV29-1 and TRBJ2-1; 10 nucleotides align to TRBD1. CDR3 in DNA: TGCAGCGCTTCGCGGGGAGACGACAGGGGGCGTATGTTGGTCTACAATGAGCAGTTCTTC. Encoded protein: CSASRGDDRGRMLVYNEQFF.